This paragraph reports one T cell receptor (beta chain). It has no known antigen specificity. The sample is drawn from a study of monozygotic twins with inflammatory bowel disease (dated by TCRdb to 2018 to 2020). Concerning the study at large: The full study comprised 28 monozygotic twin pairs: nine German pairs (four IBD-concordant, five IBD-discordant) and 19 IBD-discordant Danish pairs. Each individual had, on average, about 151 000 unique TCRalpha sequences and 181 000 unique TCRbeta sequences available for analysis. The search for disease-associated traits relied mainly on comparing IBD patients with their genetically identical healthy co-twins within discordant pairs. What the research found in general, with its limitations: Because patients were on differing immunosuppressive treatments, the repertoires may have picked up extra background noise and inter-individual variability. The results gave no support for a single strong signal or clonotype linked to IBD. Distinction between different T cell subtypes could not be achieved in the analysis. Compared with healthy twins, IBD patients had fewer clonotypes in common with other individuals, a difference most pronounced in patients showing signs of disease activity. Repertoire similarity did not differ between concordant and discordant twins, which could be due to limited statistical power. A decrease in TCRbeta repertoire diversity, as measured by inverse Simpson index, was observed in IBD patients compared with their healthy co-twins.

From each donor, an approximately 2.3 ml peripheral blood sample was drawn into PAXgene tubes and stored at -80 degrees C. Total RNA was isolated from whole blood with the PAXgene blood miRNA kit on an automated QIAcube, without T cell sorting. Peripheral blood from monozygotic twin pairs, either concordant or discordant for inflammatory bowel disease, underwent deep TCRalpha and TCRbeta repertoire profiling that used unique molecular barcoding. Smoking habits were recorded for all twin pairs, with individuals classified as current, former or never smokers. The library was generated by 5' RACE. Each TCR library was prepared from about 4,000 ng of total RNA. For each sample, cDNA synthesis was carried out in eight separate reactions using SMARTScribe reverse transcriptase. Unique molecular identifiers containing a 6-nucleotide sample barcode were introduced through template switching during cDNA synthesis. TCRalpha and TCRbeta cDNA was amplified in two nested PCRs of around 15 and 10 cycles, and bead purification was carried out after each PCR. Before amplification, the cDNA was both treated with uracil DNA-glycosylase and purified with the QIAquick PCR purification kit. The second PCR added Illumina TruSeq-compatible adapters along with sample-specific barcodes. TapeStation and Qubit were used to check library quality and concentration, and 5 to 5.5 ng of each library was pooled. The pooled libraries were sequenced with 2 x 100 bp reads and custom sequencing primers on an Illumina HiSeq2500 single-index Rapid Run. Turning to the authors' computational methods: MiGEC version 1.2.6 was used for UMI-based consensus assembly to correct PCR and sequencing errors. MiXCR version 2.1.1 was used to carry out V(D)J alignment, clonotype assembly and CDR3 extraction. To normalise gene usage, clonotype sharing and MAIT/NKT TCR abundance, the analysis used the top 1000, 10 000 and 20 000 clonotypes per sample. Diversity was computed as the inverse Simpson index with the vegan R package after downsampling to 27 000 UMIs. Statistical testing used paired Mann-Whitney U tests on the discordant twin pairs and applied Benjamini-Hochberg correction for multiple testing. Following TCRdb reprocessing, every CDR3 protein sequence forms one entry, and DNA is not provided. TCRdb assigned the V and J calls; the authors' analysis was not used. The sample's clone listing holds about 420,000 distinct CDR3 sequences. The top ten clonotypes cover more than 2% of the sample.

CDR1 and CDR2, per the germline V gene, are SGDLS and YYNGEE. The cysteine opens and the phenylalanine closes a CDR3 of 15 amino acids. DNA for this receptor is not on file. This receptor was identified in a human donor with ulcerative colitis or Crohn's disease, or a healthy co-twin of an affected twin (not recorded which). The sample consisted of blood. The sequence links TRBV9 to TRBJ2-5; TCRdb's D call, TRBD1, is unchecked because there is no DNA. Here the CDR3 is given as CASSPGGALQETQYF.